This T cell receptor beta chain emerged from a study of cytomegalovirus exposure and HLA in healthy donors. The PCR used 60 Vbeta and 13 Jbeta primers. The assay was immunoSEQ multiplex PCR, and TCRdb's table has in-frame clones only and misses some. The data show 150,000 or so clones, roughly 66% seen once. This clone was found once. The sequenced material came from PBMCs. The sequence was collected from a woman under 30 in good health and CMV-seronegative.

CDR3 region: CASSARTSGSETQYF. The CDR3 bases are TGCGCCAGCAGCGCCCGGACTAGCGGGAGTGAGACCCAGTACTTC. This chain uses TRBV5-1 with TRBJ2-5; TRBD2 agrees at 13 bases. V lost 4 bases, J lost 5 bases, and 5 bases stayed unmatched. Germline CDR1 SGHRS, CDR2 YFSETQ. The CDR3 sequence is 15 residues long.